Each of the 17 T cell receptor beta chains below was sequenced from the same sample in a study of cytomegalovirus exposure and HLA in healthy donors. PCR involved 60 Vbeta and 13 Jbeta primers. TCRdb's table, derived via immunoSEQ multiplex PCR, lists solely in-frame clones and lacks some. The sample holds 150,000 or so clones, approximately 82% seen once. The sequenced material came from PBMCs. Receptors were obtained from a man aged 35-49 years in good health and CMV-seronegative.

CDR3 in DNA: TGTGCCAGCAGCTTAGGGGCCGCTAGCAATCAGCCCCAGCATTTT. Translating gives CASSLGAASNQPQHF. V is TRBV7-9 and J is TRBJ1-5, with D unclear. V was clipped by 1 base and J by 0 bases, with 7 bases between them. Germline V gene lookup returns CDR1 SEHNR and CDR2 FQNEAQ (reference sequence). CDR3 size: 15 residues.

The genes are TRBV6-1 and TRBJ1-2; perhaps TRBD1 as D (5 bases). There are 13 residues in the CDR3. V lost 9 bases and J 7 bases, leaving 18 bases between the germline ends. The germline V gene has CDR1 MNHNS and CDR2 SASEGT. The CDR3 region is CASGTPHTSGYTF. CDR3 coding DNA: TGTGCCAGTGGGACTCCCCATACTAGTGGCTACACCTTC.

J is TRBJ1-1 and V is TRBV29-1; 8 bases align to TRBD1. Looked up from germline, CDR1 is SQVTM and CDR2 is ANQGSEA. V was clipped by 5 bases and J by 5 bases; unmatched bases: 7. The CDR3 loop spans 13 amino acids. The CDR3 spells CSVITGGETEAFF. The CDR3 region has the DNA TGCAGCGTTATTACAGGGGGTGAGACTGAAGCTTTCTTT.

The rearrangement links TRBV18 to TRBJ1-1; 7 bases match TRBD1. Germline V lookup: CDR1 KGHSH, CDR2 LQKENI. V was clipped by 4 bases and J by 4 bases; unmatched bases: 9. This CDR3 has 15 residues. The CDR3 sequence: CASSLGQARITEAFF. The CDR3 coding sequence is TGTGCCAGCTCACTCGGACAGGCCCGTATCACTGAAGCTTTCTTT.

The gene calls are TRBV4-1 and TRBJ2-7; tentatively, D is TRBD1 (7 bases). This CDR3 spans 17 amino acids. From germline, CDR1 is MGHRA and CDR2 YSYEKL. Trimming removed 4 bases at V and 0 bases at J, with 19 bases between. In DNA, the CDR3 is TGCGCCAGCAGCCTCCTCAAGGAGGGACAGAGCTCCTACGAGCAGTACTTC. This codes for CASSLLKEGQSSYEQYF.

The V gene is TRBV27, the J gene TRBJ2-1, with TRBD1 matching over 9 bases. The CDR3 runs 13 residues. The junction had 11 bases not matched to a gene; V was cut back by 5 bases and J by 15 bases. CDR1 and CDR2 from the germline V gene are MNHEY and SMNVEV (reference sequence). CDR3 coding DNA: TGTGCCAGCAGTCTCCCCGGACAGGGGCAGCGGTTCTTC. Its translation: CASSLPGQGQRFF.

In its sample, this clone was seen a few times. The rearrangement links TRBV6-5 to TRBJ2-7; D is unresolved. The germline CDR1 and CDR2 sequences are MNHEY and SVGAGI. The ends were cut back, 6 bases at V and 2 bases at J, with 5 bases in the middle. The CDR3 spans 11 residues. In nucleotides, the CDR3 is TGTGCCAGCAGCTCCCCCTACGAGCAGTACTTC. It specifies CASSSPYEQYF.

V is TRBV7-2 and J is TRBJ2-1; D may be TRBD1 (6 bases). This CDR3 region has 16 residues. Germline V gene data show CDR1 as SGHTA and CDR2 as FQGNSA. Trimming cost V 2 bases and J 0 bases, with 11 bases left between them. The CDR3 is CASSLQGTRSYNEQFF. DNA for the CDR3: TGTGCCAGCAGCTTACAGGGGACCCGCTCCTACAATGAGCAGTTCTTC.

This chain joins TRBV14 and TRBJ1-2; 8 bases are shared with TRBD1. The CDR3 covers 14 residues. Germline-derived CDR1 and CDR2 are SGHDN and FVKESK. After removal of 1 base from V and 6 bases from J, the junction contained 4 bases not matched to a gene. The chain's CDR3 is CASSQGTGFDGYTF. The CDR3 DNA is TGTGCCAGCAGCCAAGGGACAGGGTTTGATGGCTACACCTTC.

The V call is TRBV6-6, the J call TRBJ1-6; D call uncertain. Looked up from germline, CDR1 is MNHNY and CDR2 is SVGAGI (reference sequence). The CDR3 consists of 15 residues. Trimming stripped 8 bases from V and 3 bases from J, with 14 bases between. CDR3 region: CASRGWTGYNSPLHF. The CDR3 nucleotides are TGTGCCAGCCGGGGTTGGACGGGCTATAATTCACCCCTCCACTTT.

The chain carries TRBV5-5 and TRBJ2-7; TRBD1 agrees at 7 bases. CDR3 length: 13 residues. The trim removed 4 bases at V and 2 bases at J, leaving 3 bases unmatched. Germline loops: CDR1 SGHKS, CDR2 YYEKEE (reference sequence). The CDR3 loop is CASSADRAYEQYF. CDR3 nucleotide sequence: TGTGCCAGCAGCGCAGACAGGGCCTACGAGCAGTACTTC.

The genes are TRBV10-3 and TRBJ1-4; D is possibly TRBD1 (5 bases). V lost 11 bases and J 2 bases, leaving 15 bases between the germline ends. CDR1 ENHRY and CDR2 SYGVKD come from the germline V gene. The CDR3 is 14 amino acids. The DNA of the CDR3 is TGTGCCGTTCCACGGGGGAAGACTAATGAAAAACTGTTTTTT. Translated: CAVPRGKTNEKLFF.

V usage is TRBV5-1 and J usage is TRBJ1-1; 9 positions agree with TRBD1. This CDR3 contains 13 residues. With V trimmed by 3 bases and J by 3 bases, 0 bases remained unmatched. Germline CDR1 reads SGHRS; CDR2 reads YFSETQ. The CDR3 is CASSWTGDTEAFF. The CDR3, as DNA: TGCGCCAGCAGCTGGACAGGGGACACTGAAGCTTTCTTT.

The chain couples TRBV5-6 to TRBJ1-2, with TRBD1 identical over 9 bases. With 4 bases clipped from V and 13 bases from J, the junction kept 8 bases outside the gene matches. The CDR3 length is 12 residues. CDR1 SGHDT and CDR2 YYEEEE come from the germline V gene. The DNA of the CDR3 is TGTGCCAGCAGCCCCCGGGACAGGGCCGGCACCTTC. The encoded protein is CASSPRDRAGTF.

The chain has TRBV7-3 and TRBJ1-2; 7 bases align to TRBD1. V dropped 4 bases and J dropped 7; count of bases not matched to a gene: 12. The CDR3 spans 15 residues. Germline V CDR1 and CDR2: SGHTA, FQGTGA. In DNA, the CDR3 is TGTGCCAGCAGCTCTGATACTGACAGGGCTTCTGGCTACACCTTC. It yields the protein CASSSDTDRASGYTF.

This clone was seen more than once but under ten times. The chain has TRBV6-6 and TRBJ1-2; D remains ambiguous. The CDR3 spans 13 residues. Germline CDR1 and CDR2: MNHNY and SVGAGI (reference sequence). With 2 bases removed from V and 2 bases from J, the gap between germline ends came to 6 bases. CDR3 bases: TGTGCCAGCAGTTACATGGAGAACTATGGCTACACCTTC. This codes for CASSYMENYGYTF.

The rearrangement uses TRBV5-6 and TRBJ2-7; D is undetermined. In germline, CDR1 is SGHDT, CDR2 YYEEEE. Trimming shortened V by 4 bases and J by 6 bases, and 11 bases separated the two germline ends. The CDR3 extends over 12 amino acids. For the CDR3, the DNA is TGTGCCAGCAGCCCTGGGCAGAGCGAGCAGTACTTC. Encoded protein: CASSPGQSEQYF.